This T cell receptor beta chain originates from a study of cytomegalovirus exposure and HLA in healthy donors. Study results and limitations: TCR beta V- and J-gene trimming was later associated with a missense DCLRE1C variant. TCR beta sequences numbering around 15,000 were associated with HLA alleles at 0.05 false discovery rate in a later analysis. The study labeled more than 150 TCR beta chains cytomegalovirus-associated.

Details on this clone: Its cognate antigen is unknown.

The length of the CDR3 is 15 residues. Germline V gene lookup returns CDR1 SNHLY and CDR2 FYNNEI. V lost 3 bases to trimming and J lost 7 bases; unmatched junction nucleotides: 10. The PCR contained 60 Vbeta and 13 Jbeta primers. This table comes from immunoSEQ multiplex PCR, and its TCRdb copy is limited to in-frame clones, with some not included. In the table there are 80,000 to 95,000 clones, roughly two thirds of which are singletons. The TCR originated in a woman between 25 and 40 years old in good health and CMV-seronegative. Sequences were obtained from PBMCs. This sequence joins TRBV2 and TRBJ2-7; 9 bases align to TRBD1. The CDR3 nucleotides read TGTGCCAGCAGTGATAAGTTCCGGACAGGGGTAGAGCAGTACTTC. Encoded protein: CASSDKFRTGVEQYF.